This TCR beta chain originates from a study of blood T cell repertoires in COVID-19. Looking at the study overall: The samples span acute and convalescent COVID-19 from the United States, Italy and Spain. PBMCs, B-cell-depleted T cells, or T cells were the source of the cDNA or gDNA that made up the material.

The CDR3 contains 16 residues. With 5 bases clipped from V and 1 base from J, the junction kept 6 bases outside the gene matches. The germline V gene has CDR1 LNHDA and CDR2 SQIVND (reference sequence). Authors' processing steps: Amplifying reference gene primers gave estimates of nucleated cell counts. Assay: immunoSEQ multiplex PCR; the TCRdb copy retains only in-frame clones and omits some. V and J calls and clone size are those listed in that table; D and trimming were worked out from the DNA. The table includes under 200,000 clones, about 83% detected once. This clonotype originated in a woman between 65 and 79 years old who had recovered from COVID-19. The chain uses TRBV19 and TRBJ1-5; TRBD1 aligns across 9 bases. The sample consisted of peripheral blood. The CDR3 sequence is CASSPSTGGSNQPQHF. The DNA for the CDR3 is TGTGCCAGTAGTCCTTCGACAGGGGGAAGCAATCAGCCCCAGCATTTT.